The next 11 T cell receptor beta chains were all read from a single sample in a study of T cell repertoires in cytomegalovirus infection. No antigen has been assigned to these receptors. In TCRdb, the reads were re-called with MiXCR into one record per CDR3 protein. In the table there are approximately 730,000 distinct CDR3 sequences, under 35% of which are singletons. The sequenced sample was cultured CD8+ T cells from PBMCs, obtained from culture after CMV antigen stimulation. Receptor source: a human donor in good health (CMV status not recorded). Some clones in this sample may be carry-over from other donors' samples.

This clonotype occurred many times. V gene TRBV7-2 combines with J gene TRBJ2-7; the match to TRBD1 covers 7 bases. V lost 6 bases, J lost 3 bases, and 5 bases stayed unmatched. This CDR3 has 13 residues. CDR1 and CDR2 from the germline V gene are SGHTA and FQGNSA. CDR3: CASSWWDSYEQYV. CDR3 nucleotide sequence: TGTGCCAGCAGTTGGTGGGACAGCTACGAGCAGTACGTC.

This clonotype has more than one count but fewer than ten. V and J are TRBV12-3 or TRBV12-4 and TRBJ2-7; 8 bases fit TRBD1. V dropped 6 bases and J dropped 7; count of bases not matched to a gene: 8. The CDR3 sequence is 13 residues long. The CDR3 nucleotides read TGTGCCAGCAGGCAAAGACAGGGGTTGGAGCAGTACTTC. This encodes CASRQRQGLEQYF.

This chain uses TRBV7-6 with TRBJ2-1; D may be TRBD2 (6 bases). Germline CDR1 reads SGHVS; CDR2 reads FNYEAQ. Trimming removed 8 bases from V and 7 bases from J, with 18 bases in between. The CDR3 totals 14 residues. The CDR3 nucleotides read TGTGCCAGCGCGCCATTTCGTGGGGGGAATGAGCAGTTCTTC. Amino acids: CASAPFRGGNEQFF. Supplemented by reference TRBV7-6 and TRBJ2-1, the full variable domain reads GAGVSQSPRYKVTKRGQDVALRCDPISGHVSLYWYRQALGQGPEFLTYFNYEAQQDKSGLPNDRFSAERPEGSISTLTIQRTEQRDSAMYRCASAPFRGGNEQFFGPGTRLTVL.

The chain joins TRBV6-1 to TRBJ2-7, with 8 nucleotides matching TRBD1. V gave up 4 bases and J gave up 7 bases; unmatched junction bases: 6. Germline V gene data show CDR1 as MNHNS and CDR2 as SASEGT. The CDR3 consists of 13 residues. DNA for the CDR3: TGTGCCAGCAGTGTTGAACAGGGGGATGAGCAGTACGTC. It specifies CASSVEQGDEQYV.

J is TRBJ2-1 and V is TRBV5-4; D is perhaps TRBD1 or TRBD2 (5 bases each). The CDR3 consists of 19 residues. From germline, CDR1 is SGHNT and CDR2 YYREEE (reference sequence). Trimming took 1 base from V and 8 from J, leaving 28 bases between them. The CDR3 here is CASSLQGRREQRGWDEQFF. DNA of the CDR3: TGTGCCAGCAGCTTGCAGGGCAGAAGAGAGCAGAGGGGCTGGGATGAGCAGTTCTTC.

J is TRBJ1-1 and V is TRBV12-3 or TRBV12-4; D not resolved. The V gene lost 3 bases and the J gene lost 4 bases, with 9 bases spanning the gap. This CDR3 comprises 13 residues. The CDR3 protein is CASSFSGSTEAFF. The CDR3 nucleotides are TGTGCCAGCAGTTTTTCGGGAAGCACTGAAGCTTTCTTT.

This clonotype was seen many times. The rearrangement links TRBV6-2 or TRBV6-3 to TRBJ2-7, with 8 bases lining up with TRBD1. This CDR3 region has 16 residues. CDR1 is MNHEY, CDR2 SVGEGT, per germline. J gave up 6 bases and V 4 bases, and 14 bases lay outside the gene matches. This chain's CDR3 is CASSSAGGAGTAEQYV. The CDR3 DNA reads TGTGCCAGCAGTTCTGCAGGGGGCGCGGGGACCGCCGAGCAGTACGTC.

This clonotype was seen more than once but under ten times. The rearrangement uses TRBV10-3 and TRBJ1-6; D remains ambiguous. CDR3 length equals 13 residues. V shed 4 bases and J shed 6 bases, with 7 bases lying between them. Germline lookup yields CDR1 ENHRY and CDR2 SYGVKD. The CDR3, as DNA: TGTGCCATCAGTGTTAACGGTAATTCACCCCTCCACTTT. Protein product: CAISVNGNSPLHF.

In its sample, this clonotype was seen many times. The chain joins TRBV6-5 to TRBJ2-7, with a possible D match to TRBD1 (6 bases). V lost 5 bases, J lost 2 bases, and 10 bases lay in between. This CDR3 is built from 13 residues. CDR1 MNHEY and CDR2 SVGAGI come from the germline V gene. DNA of the CDR3: TGTGCCAGCAGTCTGGACAGTCCCTACGAGCAGTACTTC. Protein sequence: CASSLDSPYEQYF.

The genes are TRBV5-6 and TRBJ1-1; D is undetermined. The V and J ends lost 6 bases and 1 base respectively, with 13 bases between them. The CDR3 runs 14 residues. In germline, CDR1 is SGHDT, CDR2 YYEEEE. The CDR3, as DNA: TGTGCCAGCATCCAACTCCGGGGGAACACTGAAGCTTTCTTT. Translated, it gives CASIQLRGNTEAFF. The variable domain in full, completed from reference TRBV5-6 and TRBJ1-1, reads DAGVTQSPTHLIKTRGQQVTLRCSPKSGHDTVSWYQQALGQGPQFIFQYYEEEERQRGNFPDRFSGHQFPNYSSELNVNALLLGDSALYLCASIQLRGNTEAFFGQGTRLTVV.

The V call is TRBV29-1, the J call TRBJ1-1; D unclear. The CDR3 spans 11 residues. CDR1 is SQVTM, CDR2 ANQGSEA, per germline. V shed 6 bases and J shed 4 bases, with 9 bases lying between them. CDR3 coding DNA: TGCAGCGTGGGGTTTGTCACTGAAGCTTTCTTT. This encodes CSVGFVTEAFF.